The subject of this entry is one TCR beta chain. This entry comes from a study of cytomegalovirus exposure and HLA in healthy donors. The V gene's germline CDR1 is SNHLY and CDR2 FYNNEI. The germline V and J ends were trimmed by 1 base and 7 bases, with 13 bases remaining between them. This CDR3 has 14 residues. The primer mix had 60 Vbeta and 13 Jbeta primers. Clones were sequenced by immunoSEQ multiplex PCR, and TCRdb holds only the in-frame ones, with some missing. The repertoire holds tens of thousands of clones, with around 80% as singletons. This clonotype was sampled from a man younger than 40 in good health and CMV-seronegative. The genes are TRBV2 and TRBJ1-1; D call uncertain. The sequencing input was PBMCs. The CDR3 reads CASSEVAGRFEAFF. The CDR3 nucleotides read TGTGCCAGCAGTGAAGTGGCAGGTCGGTTTGAAGCTTTCTTT.